This passage covers 11 T cell receptor beta chains from one sample sequenced in a study of cytomegalovirus exposure and HLA in healthy donors. Profiling relied on immunoSEQ multiplex PCR, and the TCRdb table lists in-frame clones only, not all of them. The sample consists of approximately 110,000 clones, just under 95% of them appearing once. The source material was PBMCs. Source of these receptors: a woman younger than 30 in good health and CMV-seronegative.

This chain links TRBV15 with TRBJ1-5, with D perhaps matching TRBD1 (5 bases). Germline CDR1 LNHNV, CDR2 YYDKDF (reference sequence). This CDR3 contains 14 residues. Trimming stripped 0 bases from V and 5 bases from J, with 8 bases between. The chain's CDR3 is CATSRDTGYQPQHF. The CDR3 DNA follows: TGTGCCACCAGCAGAGATACAGGCTATCAGCCCCAGCATTTT. Supplemented by reference TRBV15 and TRBJ1-5, the full variable domain reads DAMVIQNPRYQVTQFGKPVTLSCSQTLNHNVMYWYQQKSSQAPKLLFHYYDKDFNNEADTPDNFQSRRPNTSFCFLDIRSPGLGDTAMYLCATSRDTGYQPQHFGDGTRLSIL.

CDR3 in amino acids: CAWSIRDRKGQPQHF. Written as DNA, the CDR3 is TGTGCCTGGAGTATCCGGGACAGGAAGGGGCAGCCCCAGCATTTT. This chain connects TRBV30 to TRBJ1-5, with TRBD1 matching over 8 bases. Germline CDR1 is GTSNPN and CDR2 is SVGIG (reference sequence). The CDR3 covers 15 residues. The V segment lost 2 bases and the J segment 7 bases; nucleotides outside the gene matches: 10.

V usage is TRBV28 and J usage is TRBJ1-2; 7 bases fit TRBD1. The length of the CDR3 is 15 residues. Germline V gene sequence: CDR1 MDHEN, CDR2 SYDVKM. The junction had 11 bases not matched to a gene; V was cut back by 6 bases and J by 4 bases. The chain's CDR3 is CASSPPLTGTYGYTF. The CDR3 DNA sequence: TGTGCCAGCAGCCCCCCCCTGACAGGGACCTATGGCTACACCTTC.

The chain employs TRBV27 and TRBJ2-1, with 7 bases fitting TRBD2. CDR1 and CDR2 from the germline V gene are MNHEY and SMNVEV (reference sequence). This CDR3 has 17 residues. V trimming: 3 bases; J trimming: 6 bases; junction bases outside the gene matches: 14. Here the CDR3 DNA reads TGTGCCAGCAGTTTGGGGGAAGGACTAGTCAATCCCAATGAGCAGTTCTTC. Translating gives CASSLGEGLVNPNEQFF.

This clone appeared once. The CDR3 nucleotides read TGTGCCAGCATCGCGGACGACAGGTCGGGTGGCTACACCTTC. This translates into CASIADDRSGGYTF. This chain joins TRBV5-5 and TRBJ1-2, with D tentatively TRBD1 (6 bases). Germline CDR1 reads SGHKS; CDR2 reads YYEKEE (reference sequence). The CDR3 is 14 amino acids. V dropped 6 bases and J dropped 7 bases, with 19 bases sitting between them.

In its sample, this clone was seen once. The chain carries TRBV13 and TRBJ2-1; TRBD2 matches at 14 bases. The CDR3 loop spans 18 amino acids. V trimming: 5 bases; J trimming: 9 bases; junction bases outside the gene matches: 15. The germline CDR1 and CDR2 sequences are PRHDT and FYEKMQ (reference sequence). CDR3 in amino acids: CASSPWGTSGSPASEQFF. CDR3 in DNA: TGTGCCAGCAGCCCGTGGGGGACTAGCGGGAGCCCGGCCAGTGAGCAGTTCTTC.

The chain links TRBV19 to TRBJ1-5, with D perhaps matching TRBD1 (5 bases). Trimming stripped 2 bases from V and 5 bases from J, with 7 bases between. CDR1 LNHDA and CDR2 SQIVND come from the germline V gene (reference sequence). The CDR3 totals 13 residues. CDR3 bases: TGTGCCAGTAGTATATTAGGGGATCAGCCCCAGCATTTT. It specifies CASSILGDQPQHF.

For the CDR3, the DNA is TGTGCCAGCAGTTTTCCAGGGGAGGGCTCCTACGAGCAGTACTTC. Translating it yields CASSFPGEGSYEQYF. The V and J genes are TRBV28 and TRBJ2-7, with D perhaps matching TRBD2 (7 bases). The germline V and J ends were trimmed by 3 bases and 0 bases, with 12 bases remaining between them. CDR3 length: 15 residues. The germline gives CDR1 MDHEN, CDR2 SYDVKM.

J is TRBJ2-5 and V is TRBV15; TRBD1 agrees at 11 bases. This CDR3 has 16 amino acids. The ends lost 0 bases at V and 5 bases at J; junction bases unmatched: 5. CDR1 is LNHNV, CDR2 YYDKDF, per germline (reference sequence). The CDR3 here is CATSRDPGQGGETQYF. The CDR3 DNA follows: TGTGCCACCAGCAGAGACCCGGGACAGGGGGGGGAGACCCAGTACTTC.

This sequence joins TRBV6-1 and TRBJ2-7; maybe TRBD1 (6 bases). CDR1 MNHNS and CDR2 SASEGT come from the germline V gene. The CDR3 length is 13 residues. V lost 6 bases, J lost 8 bases, and 17 bases lay in between. The CDR3 here is CASRGAMVGKQYF. The CDR3 nucleotides read TGTGCCAGCAGGGGGGCGATGGTTGGTAAGCAGTACTTC.

The rearrangement joins TRBV4-2 to TRBJ2-1; 8 positions agree with TRBD1. Per germline, CDR1 LGHNA and CDR2 YNFKEQ. CDR3 size: 17 residues. The V segment lost 0 bases and the J segment 7 bases; nucleotides outside the gene matches: 11. In DNA, the CDR3 is TGTGCCAGCAGCCAAGAGTCCCAGGGGGCCGGTAGGAATGAGCAGTTCTTC. Protein: CASSQESQGAGRNEQFF.